This T cell receptor (beta chain) was identified during a study of T cell responses to AZD1222 COVID-19 vaccine. This clone was recorded a few times. This CDR3 is 16 amino acids long. Germline loops: CDR1 PRHDT, CDR2 FYEKMQ (reference sequence). V lost 5 bases, J lost 2 bases, and 17 bases lay in between. Libraries were prepared by immunoSEQ multiplex PCR; TCRdb keeps only in-frame clonotypes and omits some of them. Among over 100,000 clones listed, roughly 84% were seen once. V gene TRBV13 combines with J gene TRBJ2-3; D perhaps matches TRBD2 (5 bases). This clonotype was sampled from an adult in good health. The specimen comprised peripheral blood, sampled on day 0 of AZD1222 vaccination. CDR3: CASSLRGNGLTDTQYF. CDR3 coding DNA: TGTGCCAGCAGCCTTCGGGGTAACGGCCTCACAGATACGCAGTATTTT. Based on the CDR3 plus reference TRBV13 and TRBJ2-3, the full variable domain is AAGVIQSPRHLIKEKRETATLKCYPIPRHDTVYWYQQGPGQDPQFLISFYEKMQSDKGSIPDRFSAQQFSDYHSELNMSSLELGDSALYFCASSLRGNGLTDTQYFGPGTRLTVL.